This T cell receptor (beta chain) was profiled in a study of Graves' ophthalmopathy and Graves' hyperthyroidism. Study-wide results and caveats: With just under 71% sensitivity and 72.22% specificity, the model predicted ophthalmopathy progression.

Researchers took RNA transcripts and amplified TCR beta CDR3 regions from them. First-round RT-PCR relied on HTBI primers, and a second-round multiplex PCR came next. TCRdb re-called the multiplex PCR reads through MiXCR, storing one row per CDR3 protein. The sample carries some 410,000 distinct CDR3 sequences, over 20% recorded once. This clonotype came up a few times. Its antigen is currently unknown. Per the germline V gene, CDR1 is SGHRS and CDR2 is YFSETQ. CDR3 size: 14 residues. The junction had 5 bases not matched to a gene; V was cut back by 5 bases and J by 2 bases. Hyperthyroidism counted as stable given no ophthalmopathy within 18 months of follow-up. Newly diagnosed, the hyperthyroidism patients had under 2 months' duration and were aged 18 to 65.

Input material: peripheral blood. The chain combines TRBV5-1 with TRBJ2-7; 9 nucleotides line up with TRBD1. The TCR comes from a woman aged 18-29 years with stable Graves' hyperthyroidism. The CDR3 DNA is TGCGCCAGCAGGTTCCGGGACAGGGCCTACGAGCAGTACTTC. Its protein is CASRFRDRAYEQYF.